The 6 T cell receptor beta chains below all came from one sample that was sequenced in a study of early T cells in non-severe SARS-CoV-2 infection. TCRdb passed the 5' RACE reads through MiXCR, listing each CDR3 protein once. Of about 83,000 distinct CDR3 sequences listed, roughly an eighth are singletons. Input material: whole blood. The receptors were sampled from an adult who was a healthcare worker with PCR-confirmed SARS-CoV-2 infection or an uninfected control (not recorded which).

The chain is built from TRBV7-9 and TRBJ2-2; 7 nucleotides align to TRBD1. With V trimmed by 3 bases and J by 4 bases, 8 bases remained unmatched. Germline V CDR1 and CDR2: SEHNR, FQNEAQ (reference sequence). The CDR3 is made up of 16 amino acids. In DNA form, the CDR3 reads TGTGCCAGCAGCTTGGGGACAGAGAGATTCACCGGGGAGCTGTTTTTT. Protein product: CASSLGTERFTGELFF.

The gene calls are TRBV19 and TRBJ1-1; perhaps TRBD1 as D (6 bases). Germline V CDR1 and CDR2: LNHDA, SQIVND (reference sequence). There are 15 residues in the CDR3. The ends were cut back, 5 bases at V and 4 bases at J, with 17 bases in the middle. The CDR3: CASSGPFQGRTEAFF. The CDR3 nucleotides are TGTGCCAGTAGTGGCCCATTTCAGGGGCGCACTGAAGCTTTCTTT.

The chain is built from TRBV12-3 or TRBV12-4 and TRBJ2-6; possible D gene TRBD2, 6 bases. V shed 6 bases and J shed 0 bases, with 9 bases lying between them. The CDR3 has 15 amino acids. The CDR3 nucleotides read TGTGCCAGCAGACGGGAGAGCTCTGGGGCCAACGTCCTGACTTTC. It codes for CASRRESSGANVLTF.

This clonotype was seen ten or more times. The rearrangement uses TRBV13 and TRBJ1-4; no clear D gene. Germline CDR1 and CDR2: PRHDT and FYEKMQ (reference sequence). The CDR3 is 17 residues long. The germline V and J ends were trimmed by 0 bases and 0 bases, with 11 bases remaining between them. CDR3 coding DNA: TGTGCCAGCAGCTTAGGCGACCCTCTCGCAACTAATGAAAAACTGTTTTTT. As protein: CASSLGDPLATNEKLFF.

In its sample, this clonotype was seen a few times. The CDR3 nucleotides read TGCAGCGTTGAAGGTAGGGGAGGGGGCACTGAAGCTTTCTTT. Protein sequence: CSVEGRGGGTEAFF. The chain recombines TRBV29-1 with TRBJ1-1; possible D gene TRBD1, 6 bases. The CDR3 loop spans 14 amino acids. V was trimmed by 1 base and J by 4 bases, leaving 13 bases between them. Germline V CDR1 and CDR2: SQVTM, ANQGSEA.

This clonotype was observed many times. The chain is built from TRBV7-2 and TRBJ2-7; D tentatively reads TRBD1 or TRBD2 (5 bases each). V shed 6 bases and J shed 7 bases, with 16 bases lying between them. The germline gives CDR1 SGHTA, CDR2 FQGNSA. There are 13 residues in the CDR3. The CDR3 here is CASSTGPPAEQYF. The CDR3 region has the DNA TGTGCCAGCAGTACGGGACCCCCCGCGGAGCAGTACTTC.